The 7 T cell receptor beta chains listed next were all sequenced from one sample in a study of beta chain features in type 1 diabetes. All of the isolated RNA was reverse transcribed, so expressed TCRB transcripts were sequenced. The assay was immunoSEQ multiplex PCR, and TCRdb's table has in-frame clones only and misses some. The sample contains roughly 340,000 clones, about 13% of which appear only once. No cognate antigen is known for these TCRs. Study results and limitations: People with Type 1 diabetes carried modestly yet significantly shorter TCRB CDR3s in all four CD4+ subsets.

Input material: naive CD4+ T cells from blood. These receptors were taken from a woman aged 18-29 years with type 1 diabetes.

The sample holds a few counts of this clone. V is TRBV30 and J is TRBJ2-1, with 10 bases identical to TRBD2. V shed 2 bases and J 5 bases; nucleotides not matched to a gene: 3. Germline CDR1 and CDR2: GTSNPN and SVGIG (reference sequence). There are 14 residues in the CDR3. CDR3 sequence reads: CAWSLAGVNNEQFF. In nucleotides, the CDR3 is TGTGCCTGGAGTCTAGCGGGAGTGAACAATGAGCAGTTCTTC.

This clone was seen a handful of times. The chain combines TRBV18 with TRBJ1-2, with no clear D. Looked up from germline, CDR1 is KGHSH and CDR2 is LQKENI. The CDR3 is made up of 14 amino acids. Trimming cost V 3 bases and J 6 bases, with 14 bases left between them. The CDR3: CASSPQVTDHGYTF. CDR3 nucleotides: TGTGCCAGCTCACCCCAGGTAACAGACCATGGCTACACCTTC.

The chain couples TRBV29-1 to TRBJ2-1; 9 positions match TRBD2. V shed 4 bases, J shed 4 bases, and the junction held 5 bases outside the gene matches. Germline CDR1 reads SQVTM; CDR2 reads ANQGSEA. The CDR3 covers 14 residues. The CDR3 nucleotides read TGCAGCGTTGGTGCTAGCGGGAATTACAATGAGCAGTTCTTC. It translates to CSVGASGNYNEQFF.

The CDR3 here is CSVGADQPQHF. CDR3 coding DNA: TGCAGTGTAGGGGCGGATCAGCCCCAGCATTTT. This rearrangement joins TRBV20-1 to TRBJ1-5; a possible D gene is TRBD1 (5 bases). V lost 7 bases to trimming and J lost 5 bases, with 9 bases between them. CDR1 and CDR2 from the germline V gene are DFQATT and SNEGSKA (reference sequence). The CDR3 length is 11 residues.

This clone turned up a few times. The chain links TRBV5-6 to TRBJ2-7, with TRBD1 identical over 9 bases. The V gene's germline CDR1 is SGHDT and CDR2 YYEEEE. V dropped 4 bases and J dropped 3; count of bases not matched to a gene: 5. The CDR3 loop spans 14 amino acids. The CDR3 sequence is CASSRRDRVYEQYF. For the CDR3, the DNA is TGTGCCAGCAGCCGCCGGGACAGGGTCTACGAGCAGTACTTC.

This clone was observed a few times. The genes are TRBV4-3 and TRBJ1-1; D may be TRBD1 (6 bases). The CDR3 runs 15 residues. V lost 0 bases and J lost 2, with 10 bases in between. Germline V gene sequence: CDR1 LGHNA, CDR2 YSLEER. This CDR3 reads CASSQDGRGNTEAFF. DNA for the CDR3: TGCGCCAGCAGCCAAGATGGCAGGGGAAACACTGAAGCTTTCTTT.

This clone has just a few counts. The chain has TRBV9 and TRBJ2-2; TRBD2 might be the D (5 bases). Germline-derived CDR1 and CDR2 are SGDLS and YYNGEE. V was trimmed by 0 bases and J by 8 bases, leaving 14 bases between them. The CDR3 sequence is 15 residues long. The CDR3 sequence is CASSVVGTRTGELFF. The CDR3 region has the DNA TGTGCCAGCAGCGTAGTGGGCACCCGGACTGGGGAGCTGTTTTTT.